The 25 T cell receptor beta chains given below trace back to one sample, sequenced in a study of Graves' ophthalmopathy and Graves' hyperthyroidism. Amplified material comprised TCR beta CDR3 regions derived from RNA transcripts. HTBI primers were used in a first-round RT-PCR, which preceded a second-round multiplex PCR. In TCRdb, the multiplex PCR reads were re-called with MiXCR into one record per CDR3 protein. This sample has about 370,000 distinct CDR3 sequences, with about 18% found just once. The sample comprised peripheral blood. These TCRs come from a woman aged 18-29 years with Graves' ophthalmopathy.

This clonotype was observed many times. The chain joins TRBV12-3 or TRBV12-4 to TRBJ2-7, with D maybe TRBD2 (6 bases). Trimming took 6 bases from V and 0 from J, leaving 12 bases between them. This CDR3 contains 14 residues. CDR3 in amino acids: CASSLGRSSYEQYF. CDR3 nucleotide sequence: TGTGCCAGCAGCCTGGGGAGGTCCTCCTACGAGCAGTACTTC.

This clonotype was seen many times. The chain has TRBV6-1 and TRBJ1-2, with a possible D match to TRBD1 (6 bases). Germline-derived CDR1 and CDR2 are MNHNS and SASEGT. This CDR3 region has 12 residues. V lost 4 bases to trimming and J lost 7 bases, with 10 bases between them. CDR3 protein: CASSGTVVGYTF. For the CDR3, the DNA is TGTGCCAGCAGTGGGACAGTTGTTGGCTACACCTTC.

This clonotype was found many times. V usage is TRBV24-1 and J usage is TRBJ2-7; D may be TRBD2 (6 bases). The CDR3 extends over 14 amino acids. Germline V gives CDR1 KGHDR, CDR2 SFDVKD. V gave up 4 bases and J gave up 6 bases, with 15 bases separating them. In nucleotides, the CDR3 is TGTGCCACCAGTGACTCTAGGGGAGGAAGCGAGCAGTACTTC. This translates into CATSDSRGGSEQYF.

The CDR3 region is CASSSSNQETQYF. CDR3 nucleotides: TGTGCCAGCAGTTCTAGTAATCAAGAGACCCAGTACTTC. This chain links TRBV12-3 or TRBV12-4 with TRBJ2-5; D is undetermined. Trimming left V 4 bases short and J 2 bases short, with 8 bases between. The CDR3 totals 13 residues.

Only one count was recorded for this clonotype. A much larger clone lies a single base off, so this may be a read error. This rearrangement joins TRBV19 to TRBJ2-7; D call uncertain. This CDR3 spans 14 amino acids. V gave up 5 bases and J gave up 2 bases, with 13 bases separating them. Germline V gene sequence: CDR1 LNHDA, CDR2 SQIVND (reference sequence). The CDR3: CASSQLRETYEQYF. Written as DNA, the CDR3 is TGTGCCAGTAGTCAACTAAGAGAAACCTACGAGCAGTACTTC.

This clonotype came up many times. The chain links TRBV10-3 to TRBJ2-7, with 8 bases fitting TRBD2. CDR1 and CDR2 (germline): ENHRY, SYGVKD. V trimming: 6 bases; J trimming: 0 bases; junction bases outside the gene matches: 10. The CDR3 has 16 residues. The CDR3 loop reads CAISPRGGRPSYEQYF. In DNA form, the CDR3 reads TGTGCCATCAGCCCCCGGGGCGGGAGGCCCTCCTACGAGCAGTACTTC.

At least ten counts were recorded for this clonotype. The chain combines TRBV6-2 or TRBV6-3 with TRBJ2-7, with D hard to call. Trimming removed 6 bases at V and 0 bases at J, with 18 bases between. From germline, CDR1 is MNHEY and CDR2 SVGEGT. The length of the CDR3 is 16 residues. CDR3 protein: CASSLRIDTASYEQYF. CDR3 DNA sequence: TGTGCCAGCAGCCTACGTATTGACACTGCCTCCTACGAGCAGTACTTC.

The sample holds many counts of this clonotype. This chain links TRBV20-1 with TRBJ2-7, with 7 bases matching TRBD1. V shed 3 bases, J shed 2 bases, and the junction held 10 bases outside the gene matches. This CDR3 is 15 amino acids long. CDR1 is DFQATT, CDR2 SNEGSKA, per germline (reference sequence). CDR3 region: CSARLPGQQTYEQYF. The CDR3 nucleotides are TGCAGTGCTAGGTTGCCGGGACAGCAGACCTACGAGCAGTACTTC.

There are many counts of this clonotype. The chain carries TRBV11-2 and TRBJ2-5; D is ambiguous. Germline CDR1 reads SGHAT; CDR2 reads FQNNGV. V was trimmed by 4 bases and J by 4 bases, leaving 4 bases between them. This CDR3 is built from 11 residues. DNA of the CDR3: TGTGCCAGCAGCTCTCTAGAGACCCAGTACTTC. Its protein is CASSSLETQYF. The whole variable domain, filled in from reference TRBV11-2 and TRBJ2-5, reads EAGVAQSPRYKIIEKRQSVAFWCNPISGHATLYWYQQILGQGPKLLIQFQNNGVVDDSQLPKDRFSAERLKGVDSTLKIQPAKLEDSAVYLCASSSLETQYFGPGTRLLVL.

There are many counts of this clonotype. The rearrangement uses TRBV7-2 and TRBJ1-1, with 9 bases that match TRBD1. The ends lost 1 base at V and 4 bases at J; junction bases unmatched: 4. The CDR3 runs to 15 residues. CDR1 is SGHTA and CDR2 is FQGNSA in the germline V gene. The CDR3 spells CASSLGDREVTEAFF. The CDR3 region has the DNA TGTGCCAGCAGCTTAGGGGACAGGGAGGTCACTGAAGCTTTCTTT. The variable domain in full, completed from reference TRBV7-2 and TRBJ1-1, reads GAGVSQSPSNKVTEKGKDVELRCDPISGHTALYWYRQSLGQGLEFLIYFQGNSAPDKSGLPSDRFSAERTGGSVSTLTIQRTQQEDSAVYLCASSLGDREVTEAFFGQGTRLTVV.

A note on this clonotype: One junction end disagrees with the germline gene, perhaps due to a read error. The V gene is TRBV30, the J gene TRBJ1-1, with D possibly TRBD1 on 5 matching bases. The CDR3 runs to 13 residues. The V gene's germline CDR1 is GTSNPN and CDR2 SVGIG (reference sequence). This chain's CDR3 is CAWRLGLKTEAFF. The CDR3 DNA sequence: TGTGCCTGGAGATTGGGGCTGAAGACTGAAGCTTTCTTT.

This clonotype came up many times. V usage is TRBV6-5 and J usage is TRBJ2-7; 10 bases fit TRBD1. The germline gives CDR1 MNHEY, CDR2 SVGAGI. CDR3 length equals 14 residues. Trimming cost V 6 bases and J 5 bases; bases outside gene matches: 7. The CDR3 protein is CASRRQGAINEQYF. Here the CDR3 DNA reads TGTGCCAGCAGAAGACAGGGGGCGATAAACGAGCAGTACTTC.

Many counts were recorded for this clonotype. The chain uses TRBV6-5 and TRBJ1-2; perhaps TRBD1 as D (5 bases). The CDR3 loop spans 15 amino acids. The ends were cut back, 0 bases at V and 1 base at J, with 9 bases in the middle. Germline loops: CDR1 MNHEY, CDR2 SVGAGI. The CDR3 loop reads CASSYSQGFNYGYTF. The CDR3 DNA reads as TGTGCCAGCAGTTACTCGCAGGGTTTTAACTATGGCTACACCTTC.

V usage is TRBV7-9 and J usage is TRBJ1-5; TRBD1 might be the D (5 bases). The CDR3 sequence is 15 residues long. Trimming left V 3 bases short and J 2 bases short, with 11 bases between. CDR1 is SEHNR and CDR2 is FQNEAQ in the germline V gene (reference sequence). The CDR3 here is CASSFGQGGNQPQHF. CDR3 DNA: TGTGCCAGCAGCTTTGGGCAGGGTGGCAATCAGCCCCAGCATTTT.

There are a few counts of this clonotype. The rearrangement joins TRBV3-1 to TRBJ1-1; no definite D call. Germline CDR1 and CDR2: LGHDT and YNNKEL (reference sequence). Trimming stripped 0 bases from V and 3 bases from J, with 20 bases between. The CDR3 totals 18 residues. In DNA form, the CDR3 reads TGTGCCAGCAGCCAAGAGGCCAGCGGCCCGATGATCTACACTGAAGCTTTCTTT. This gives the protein CASSQEASGPMIYTEAFF.

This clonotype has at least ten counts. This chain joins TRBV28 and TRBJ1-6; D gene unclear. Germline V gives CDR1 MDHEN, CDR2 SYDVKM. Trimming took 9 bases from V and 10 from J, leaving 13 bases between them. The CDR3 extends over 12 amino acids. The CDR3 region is CASREQGSPLHF. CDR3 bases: TGTGCCAGTCGGGAGCAAGGCTCACCCCTCCACTTT.

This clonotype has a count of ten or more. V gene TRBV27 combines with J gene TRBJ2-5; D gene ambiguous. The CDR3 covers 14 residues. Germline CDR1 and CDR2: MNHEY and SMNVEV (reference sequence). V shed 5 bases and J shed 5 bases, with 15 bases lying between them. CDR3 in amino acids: CASSPFAGLETQYF. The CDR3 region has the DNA TGTGCCAGCAGTCCGTTTGCCGGGTTGGAGACCCAGTACTTC.

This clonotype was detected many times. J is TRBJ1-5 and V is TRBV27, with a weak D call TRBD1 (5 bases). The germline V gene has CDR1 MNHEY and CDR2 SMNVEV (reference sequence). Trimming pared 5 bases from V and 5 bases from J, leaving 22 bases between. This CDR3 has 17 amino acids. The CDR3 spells CASSTYTSGTGDQPQHF. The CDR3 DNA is TGTGCCAGCAGTACGTACACCTCGGGGACTGGGGATCAGCCCCAGCATTTT.

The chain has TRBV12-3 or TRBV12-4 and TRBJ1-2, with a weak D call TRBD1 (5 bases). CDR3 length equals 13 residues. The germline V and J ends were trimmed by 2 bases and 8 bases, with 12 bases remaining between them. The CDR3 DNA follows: TGTGCCAGCAGTTTATCAGGGTCCAGAGGCTACACCTTC. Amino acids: CASSLSGSRGYTF.

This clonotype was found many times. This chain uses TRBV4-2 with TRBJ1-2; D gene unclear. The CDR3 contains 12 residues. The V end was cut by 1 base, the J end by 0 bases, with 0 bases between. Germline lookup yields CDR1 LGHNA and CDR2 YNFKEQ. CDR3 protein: CASSQANYGYTF. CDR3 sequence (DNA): TGTGCCAGCAGCCAAGCTAACTATGGCTACACCTTC.

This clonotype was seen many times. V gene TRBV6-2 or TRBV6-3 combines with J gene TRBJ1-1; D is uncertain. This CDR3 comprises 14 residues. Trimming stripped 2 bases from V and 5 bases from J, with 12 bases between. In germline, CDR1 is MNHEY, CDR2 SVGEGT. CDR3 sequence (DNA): TGTGCCAGCAGTTACGGTCCGGCTCAGACTGAAGCTTTCTTT. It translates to CASSYGPAQTEAFF.

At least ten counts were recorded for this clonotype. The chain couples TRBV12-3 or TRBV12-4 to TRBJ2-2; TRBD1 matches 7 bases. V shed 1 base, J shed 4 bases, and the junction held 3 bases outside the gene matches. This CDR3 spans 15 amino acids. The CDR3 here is CASSLVGGLTGELFF. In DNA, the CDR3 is TGTGCCAGCAGTTTAGTAGGGGGCCTCACCGGGGAGCTGTTTTTT.

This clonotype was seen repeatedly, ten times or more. CDR3 coding DNA: TGTGCCAGCAGTTCACGGGTCATGAACACTGAAGCTTTCTTT. Protein: CASSSRVMNTEAFF. This chain connects TRBV2 to TRBJ1-1, with unresolved D. The CDR3 sequence is 14 residues long. Germline CDR1 is SNHLY and CDR2 is FYNNEI. The germline V and J ends were trimmed by 5 bases and 0 bases, with 10 bases remaining between them.

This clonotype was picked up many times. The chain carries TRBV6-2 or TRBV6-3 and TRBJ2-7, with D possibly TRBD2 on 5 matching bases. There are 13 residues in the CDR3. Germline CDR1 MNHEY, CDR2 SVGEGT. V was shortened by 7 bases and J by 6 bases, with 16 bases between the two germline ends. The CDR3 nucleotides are TGTGCCAGCACCGGTCAGAGGGCCCTCGAGCAGTACTTC. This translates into CASTGQRALEQYF.

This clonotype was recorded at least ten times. The CDR3 sequence: CASSRDRGGAFF. The CDR3 nucleotides are TGTGCCAGCAGTCGCGACAGAGGAGGAGCTTTCTTT. The chain links TRBV6-1 to TRBJ1-1, with TRBD1 as a possible D gene (5 bases). CDR1 is MNHNS, CDR2 SASEGT, per germline. CDR3 length: 12 residues. V gave up 5 bases and J gave up 10 bases, with 14 bases separating them.